The 20 T cell receptor beta chains given below trace back to one sample, sequenced in a study of PD-L1 blockade in urothelial cancer. Time point defined: pretreatment peripheral blood. TCRdb's copy holds only in-frame clones and misses some; the assay was immunoSEQ multiplex PCR. The table has approximately 47,000 clones, 82% seen once. The specimen comprised PBMCs, sampled around atezolizumab (anti-PD-L1) treatment. These receptors originate from a man in his fifties or sixties with urothelial cancer.

This clone has just one count. The gene calls are TRBV2 and TRBJ2-5; 8 positions match TRBD2. The CDR3 totals 15 residues. In germline, CDR1 is SNHLY, CDR2 FYNNEI. The V gene end was trimmed by 1 base and the J gene end by 2 bases; junction bases not matched to a gene: 3. CDR3 residues: CASSEDQRGQETQYF. CDR3 coding DNA: TGTGCCAGCAGTGAAGATCAGCGGGGGCAAGAGACCCAGTACTTC.

This chain connects TRBV5-3 to TRBJ2-7; D call uncertain. TRBV5-3 is assigned to the ORF class and has an uncertain function. The CDR3 consists of 14 residues. With 1 base removed from V and 5 bases from J, the gap between germline ends came to 13 bases. CDR3 sequence: CARSLNPRSHEQYF. Here the CDR3 DNA reads TGTGCCAGAAGCTTGAATCCACGGTCCCACGAGCAGTACTTC.

This clone has a single count. The chain joins TRBV6-5 to TRBJ1-6, with 8 bases lining up with TRBD1. Germline CDR1 and CDR2: MNHEY and SVGAGI. The junction had 8 bases not matched to a gene; V was cut back by 2 bases and J by 8 bases. This CDR3 has 16 amino acids. The CDR3, as DNA: TGTGCCAGCAGTTACCGAAGAGGGACAGGATATTCACCCCTCCACTTT. This translates into CASSYRRGTGYSPLHF.

This clone has only one observation. This chain connects TRBV10-3 to TRBJ2-1; maybe TRBD2 (5 bases). Germline lookup yields CDR1 ENHRY and CDR2 SYGVKD. The V and J ends lost 7 bases and 9 bases respectively, with 22 bases between them. This CDR3 is built from 15 residues. This CDR3 reads CAITRTGVDSGEQFF. Written as DNA, the CDR3 is TGTGCCATCACTAGGACCGGGGTCGATTCGGGTGAGCAGTTCTTC.

This clone was seen a single time. The chain links TRBV29-1 to TRBJ2-1; 12 positions agree with TRBD2. Germline assignment: CDR1 SQVTM and CDR2 ANQGSEA. The CDR3 spans 15 residues. The junction had 10 bases not matched to a gene; V was cut back by 7 bases and J by 6 bases. CDR3 DNA sequence: TGCAGCGCGGTCTTGGGACTAGCGGGTTCCAATGAGCAGTTCTTC. Amino acid sequence: CSAVLGLAGSNEQFF.

This clone was counted once. This chain links TRBV4-1 with TRBJ1-4, with D unclear. This CDR3 spans 16 amino acids. Germline V gene sequence: CDR1 MGHRA, CDR2 YSYEKL. Trimming removed 1 base from V and 0 bases from J, with 9 bases in between. In DNA, the CDR3 is TGCGCCAGCAGCCAAGTTCCCCTTCCAACTAATGAAAAACTGTTTTTT. Amino acid sequence: CASSQVPLPTNEKLFF.

This chain connects TRBV5-1 to TRBJ2-7; 15 nucleotides align to TRBD2. V lost 2 bases, J lost 0 bases, and 9 bases stayed unmatched. CDR3 size: 19 residues. From germline, CDR1 is SGHRS and CDR2 YFSETQ. This CDR3 is CASSFSVGLAGGSSYEQYF. In nucleotides, the CDR3 is TGCGCCAGCAGCTTTTCTGTAGGACTAGCGGGAGGGTCCTCCTACGAGCAGTACTTC.

The V and J genes are TRBV7-9 and TRBJ2-1; 14 bases agree with TRBD2. V was clipped by 4 bases and J by 3 bases; unmatched bases: 2. The germline CDR1 and CDR2 sequences are SEHNR and FQNEAQ (reference sequence). The CDR3 is 16 residues long. CDR3 DNA sequence: TGTGCCAGCAGCTCGGGACTAGCGGGAGACTACAATGAGCAGTTCTTC. Translated: CASSSGLAGDYNEQFF.

The chain has TRBV5-6 and TRBJ2-1; 12 bases map to TRBD2. Germline V gene lookup returns CDR1 SGHDT and CDR2 YYEEEE. The CDR3 loop spans 16 amino acids. After removal of 4 bases from V and 5 bases from J, the junction contained 7 bases not matched to a gene. DNA for the CDR3: TGTGCCAGCAGCGAGCCGGGACTAGCGGGCGACAATGAGCAGTTCTTC. It codes for CASSEPGLAGDNEQFF.

This rearrangement joins TRBV25-1 to TRBJ1-4; D gene unclear. Germline V gene lookup returns CDR1 MGHDK and CDR2 SYGVNS. The CDR3 extends over 14 amino acids. Trimming stripped 3 bases from V and 4 bases from J, with 9 bases between. The CDR3 DNA follows: TGTGCCAGCAGTGACCTGCGGGGTAATGAAAAACTGTTTTTT. The encoded protein is CASSDLRGNEKLFF.

The chain couples TRBV28 to TRBJ1-1, with a possible D match to TRBD1 (5 bases). The CDR3 loop spans 11 amino acids. V shed 6 bases and J shed 5 bases, with 7 bases lying between them. CDR1 is MDHEN and CDR2 is SYDVKM in the germline V gene. Written as DNA, the CDR3 is TGTGCCAGCAGATACAGGACTGAAGCTTTCTTT. Encoded protein: CASRYRTEAFF.

The V gene is TRBV6-1, the J gene TRBJ2-7, with 8 bases identical to TRBD2. V was clipped by 2 bases and J by 4 bases; unmatched bases: 7. This CDR3 has 15 residues. CDR1 is MNHNS and CDR2 is SASEGT in the germline V gene. In DNA form, the CDR3 reads TGTGCCAGCAGTGAACTTACTAGCGGAAAGTACGAGCAGTACTTC. This gives the protein CASSELTSGKYEQYF.

This chain joins TRBV28 and TRBJ2-5, with TRBD2 matching over 7 bases. The CDR3 is 16 amino acids. The germline V gene has CDR1 MDHEN and CDR2 SYDVKM. The junction had 9 bases not matched to a gene; V was cut back by 4 bases and J by 1 base. The CDR3 DNA reads TGTGCCAGCAGTTCCCCCGTGGGGGGGGGCCAAGAGACCCAGTACTTC. This encodes CASSSPVGGGQETQYF.

V and J are TRBV27 and TRBJ2-3, with a possible D match to TRBD2 (5 bases). CDR1 and CDR2 (germline): MNHEY, SMNVEV (reference sequence). Trimming pared 3 bases from V and 0 bases from J, leaving 13 bases between. This CDR3 contains 16 residues. The DNA for the CDR3 is TGTGCCAGCAGTTTCTGGGAGAACCCTAGCACAGATACGCAGTATTTT. Translation: CASSFWENPSTDTQYF.

This clone was picked up one time. The chain has TRBV28 and TRBJ1-5, with unresolved D. This CDR3 spans 12 amino acids. Germline V lookup: CDR1 MDHEN, CDR2 SYDVKM. V was trimmed by 7 bases and J by 6 bases, leaving 10 bases between them. In nucleotides, the CDR3 is TGTGCCAGCAACTCAGCAGGTCAGCCCCAGCATTTT. Its translation: CASNSAGQPQHF.

The genes are TRBV5-1 and TRBJ2-2, with D maybe TRBD2 (6 bases). The CDR3 spans 15 residues. V gave up 0 bases and J gave up 3 bases, with 9 bases separating them. Germline assignment: CDR1 SGHRS and CDR2 YFSETQ. CDR3 coding DNA: TGCGCCAGCAGCTTGGAAGGAGGGTACACCGGGGAGCTGTTTTTT. Amino acids: CASSLEGGYTGELFF.

In its sample, this clone was seen a few times. The V and J genes are TRBV19 and TRBJ1-1; tentative D call: TRBD1 (5 bases). CDR3 length: 16 residues. V was cut by 0 bases and J by 6 bases, with 17 bases left in between. Germline V CDR1 and CDR2: LNHDA, SQIVND (reference sequence). CDR3 protein: CASSIDHRGREAEAFF. In DNA, the CDR3 is TGTGCCAGTAGTATAGATCATCGAGGCAGGGAAGCTGAAGCTTTCTTT.

The genes are TRBV5-4 and TRBJ2-3, with D maybe TRBD1 (5 bases). The CDR3 runs to 15 residues. The V and J ends lost 2 bases and 0 bases respectively, with 10 bases between them. The germline CDR1 and CDR2 sequences are SGHNT and YYREEE (reference sequence). CDR3 protein: CASSFDKGSTDTQYF. CDR3 nucleotide sequence: TGTGCCAGCAGCTTCGATAAGGGGAGCACAGATACGCAGTATTTT.

V gene TRBV2 combines with J gene TRBJ1-2; 10 positions match TRBD1. The CDR3 extends over 17 amino acids. J lost 4 bases, V lost 6 bases, and 14 bases had no gene match. Germline values: CDR1 SNHLY, CDR2 FYNNEI. This CDR3 reads CASSVPGQGSESYGYTF. CDR3 DNA sequence: TGTGCCAGCAGCGTCCCGGGACAGGGGAGCGAAAGCTATGGCTACACCTTC.

Points on this clone: The junction and the germline gene differ at one end; a read error may be behind it. The rearrangement links TRBV7-7 to TRBJ2-5; D possibly corresponds to TRBD2 (5 bases). The CDR3 consists of 14 residues. The germline V gene encodes CDR1 SSHAT and CDR2 FNYEAQ (reference sequence). DNA for the CDR3: TGTGCTAGCAGCTACGGGCCTGAGGGAGAGACCCAGTACTTC. Translating it yields CASSYGPEGETQYF.